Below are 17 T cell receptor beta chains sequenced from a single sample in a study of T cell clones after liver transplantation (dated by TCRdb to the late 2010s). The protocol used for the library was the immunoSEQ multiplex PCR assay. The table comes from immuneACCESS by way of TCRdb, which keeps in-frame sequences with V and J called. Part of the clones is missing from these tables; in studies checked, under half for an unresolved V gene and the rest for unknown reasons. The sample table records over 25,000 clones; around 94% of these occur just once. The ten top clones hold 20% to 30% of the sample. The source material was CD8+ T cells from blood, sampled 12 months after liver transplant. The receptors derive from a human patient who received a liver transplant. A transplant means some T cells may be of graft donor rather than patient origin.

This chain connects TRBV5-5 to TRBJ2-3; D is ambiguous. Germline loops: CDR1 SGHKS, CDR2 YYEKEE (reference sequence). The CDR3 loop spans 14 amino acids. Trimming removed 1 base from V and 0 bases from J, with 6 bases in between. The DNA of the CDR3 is TGTGCCAGCAGCTTGAGAGACAGCACAGATACGCAGTATTTT. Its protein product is CASSLRDSTDTQYF.

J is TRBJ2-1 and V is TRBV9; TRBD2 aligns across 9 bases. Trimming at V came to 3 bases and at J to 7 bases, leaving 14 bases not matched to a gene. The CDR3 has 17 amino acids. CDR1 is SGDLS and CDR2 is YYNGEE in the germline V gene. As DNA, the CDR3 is TGTGCCAGCAGCGCCCACTTCCGGCGGGAGGGGAAAAATGAGCAGTTCTTC. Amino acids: CASSAHFRREGKNEQFF.

This CDR3 reads CASGLGATGELFF. The CDR3 nucleotides are TGTGCCAGCGGCCTGGGGGCCACCGGGGAGCTGTTTTTT. V and J are TRBV7-9 and TRBJ2-2, with a possible D match to TRBD1 (6 bases). V shed 8 bases and J shed 4 bases, with 11 bases lying between them. This CDR3 region has 13 residues. The germline V gene encodes CDR1 SEHNR and CDR2 FQNEAQ (reference sequence).

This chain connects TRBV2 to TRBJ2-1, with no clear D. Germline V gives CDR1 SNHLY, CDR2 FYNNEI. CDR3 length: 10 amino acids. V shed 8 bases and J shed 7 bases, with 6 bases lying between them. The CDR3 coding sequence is TGTGCCAGCCTCAATAATGAGCAGTTCTTC. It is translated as CASLNNEQFF.

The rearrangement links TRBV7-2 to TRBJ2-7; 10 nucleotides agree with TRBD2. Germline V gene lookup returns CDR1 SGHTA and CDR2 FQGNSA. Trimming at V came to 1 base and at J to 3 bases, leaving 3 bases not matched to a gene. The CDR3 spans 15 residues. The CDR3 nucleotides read TGTGCCAGCAGCTTAGGGCTAGCGGGAGACTACGAGCAGTACTTC. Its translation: CASSLGLAGDYEQYF.

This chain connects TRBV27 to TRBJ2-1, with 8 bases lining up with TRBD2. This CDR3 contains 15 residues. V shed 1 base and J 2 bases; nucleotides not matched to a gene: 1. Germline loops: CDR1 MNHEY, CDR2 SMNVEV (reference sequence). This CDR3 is CASSLYSGAYNEQFF. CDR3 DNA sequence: TGTGCCAGCAGTTTATATAGCGGGGCCTACAATGAGCAGTTCTTC.

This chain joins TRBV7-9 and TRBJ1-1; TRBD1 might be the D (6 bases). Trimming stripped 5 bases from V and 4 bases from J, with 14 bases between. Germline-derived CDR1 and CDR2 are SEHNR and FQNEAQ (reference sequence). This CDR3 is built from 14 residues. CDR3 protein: CASSPGGGVTEAFF. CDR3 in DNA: TGTGCCAGCAGCCCCGGGGGCGGGGTCACTGAAGCTTTCTTT.

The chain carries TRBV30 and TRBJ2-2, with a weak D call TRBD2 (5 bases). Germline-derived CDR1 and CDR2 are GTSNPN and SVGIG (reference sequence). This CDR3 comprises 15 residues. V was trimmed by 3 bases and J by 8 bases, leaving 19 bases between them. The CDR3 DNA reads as TGTGCCTGGAGCACCCCATGGGCTAGCTTGGGGGAGCTGTTTTTT. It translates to CAWSTPWASLGELFF.

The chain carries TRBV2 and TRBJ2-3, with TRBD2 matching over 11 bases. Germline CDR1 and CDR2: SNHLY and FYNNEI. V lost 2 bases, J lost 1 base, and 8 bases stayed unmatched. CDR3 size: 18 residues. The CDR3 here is CASSETPTSGTGTDTQYF. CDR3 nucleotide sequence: TGTGCCAGCAGTGAAACCCCGACTAGCGGGACAGGCACAGATACGCAGTATTTT.

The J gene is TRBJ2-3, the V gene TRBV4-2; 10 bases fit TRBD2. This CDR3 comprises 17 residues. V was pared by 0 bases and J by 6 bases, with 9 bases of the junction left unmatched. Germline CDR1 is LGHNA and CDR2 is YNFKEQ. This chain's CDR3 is CASSQDPIAGGGDTQYF. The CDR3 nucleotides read TGTGCCAGCAGCCAAGACCCGATAGCGGGAGGCGGGGATACGCAGTATTTT.

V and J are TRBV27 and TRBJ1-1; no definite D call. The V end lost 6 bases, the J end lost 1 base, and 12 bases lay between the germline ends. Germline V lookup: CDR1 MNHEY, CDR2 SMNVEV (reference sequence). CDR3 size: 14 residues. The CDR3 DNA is TGTGCCAGCAGGACCGATGGGCCGAACACTGAAGCTTTCTTT. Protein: CASRTDGPNTEAFF.

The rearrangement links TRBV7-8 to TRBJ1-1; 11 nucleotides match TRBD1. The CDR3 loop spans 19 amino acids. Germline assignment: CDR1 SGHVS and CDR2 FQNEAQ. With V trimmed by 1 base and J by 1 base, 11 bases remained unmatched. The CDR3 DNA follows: TGTGCCAGCAGCTTAGTTTTCCCTGGGACAGGGGGTGCGAACACTGAAGCTTTCTTT. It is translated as CASSLVFPGTGGANTEAFF.

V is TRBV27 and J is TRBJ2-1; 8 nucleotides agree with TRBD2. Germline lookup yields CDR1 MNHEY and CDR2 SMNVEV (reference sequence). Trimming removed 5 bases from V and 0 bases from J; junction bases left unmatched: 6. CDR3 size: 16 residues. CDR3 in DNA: TGTGCCAGCAGTGGGAGCGGGGGTAGCTCCTACAATGAGCAGTTCTTC. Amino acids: CASSGSGGSSYNEQFF.

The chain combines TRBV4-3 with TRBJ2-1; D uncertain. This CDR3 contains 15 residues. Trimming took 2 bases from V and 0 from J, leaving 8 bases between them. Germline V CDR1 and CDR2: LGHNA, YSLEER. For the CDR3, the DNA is TGCGCCAGCAGCCAAATGCTCAGCTCCTACAATGAGCAGTTCTTC. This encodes CASSQMLSSYNEQFF.

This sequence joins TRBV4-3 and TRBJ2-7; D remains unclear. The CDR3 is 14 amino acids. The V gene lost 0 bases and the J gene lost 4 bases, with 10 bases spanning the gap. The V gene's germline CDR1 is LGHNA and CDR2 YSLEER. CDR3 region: CASSQDSYGYEQYF. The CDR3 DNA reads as TGCGCCAGCAGCCAAGATAGCTACGGGTACGAGCAGTACTTC.

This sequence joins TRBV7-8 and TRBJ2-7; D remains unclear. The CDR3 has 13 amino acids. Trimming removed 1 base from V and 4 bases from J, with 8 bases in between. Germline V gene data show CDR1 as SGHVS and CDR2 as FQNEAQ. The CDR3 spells CASSLGATYEQYF. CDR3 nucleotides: TGTGCCAGCAGCTTAGGAGCGACATACGAGCAGTACTTC.

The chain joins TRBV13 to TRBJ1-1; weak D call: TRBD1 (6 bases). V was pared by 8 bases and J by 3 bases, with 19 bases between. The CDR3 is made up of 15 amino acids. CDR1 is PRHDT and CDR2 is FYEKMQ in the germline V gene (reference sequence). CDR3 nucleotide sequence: TGTGCCAGCTCCCCCACACAGGGAGAATACACTGAAGCTTTCTTT. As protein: CASSPTQGEYTEAFF. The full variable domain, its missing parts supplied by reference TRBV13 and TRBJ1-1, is AAGVIQSPRHLIKEKRETATLKCYPIPRHDTVYWYQQGPGQDPQFLISFYEKMQSDKGSIPDRFSAQQFSDYHSELNMSSLELGDSALYFCASSPTQGEYTEAFFGQGTRLTVV.